The 4 T cell receptor beta chains below all came from one sample that was sequenced in a study of OX40 agonist ivuxolimab in advanced cancers. The library was prepared using the immunoSEQ multiplex PCR assay. TCRdb's version of the immuneACCESS table is confined to in-frame rearrangements and falls short of the full clone set. An unresolved V gene accounts for under half of the shortfall where checked; the remainder is of unknown origin. The sample table lists 100,000 to 130,000 clones, 91% of them with a count of one. Roughly 1.1% of the sample is in the top ten clones. The sequencing used CD4+ or CD8+ T cells sorted from blood, collected in a trial of the OX40 agonist ivuxolimab. The receptors here all came from an adult with an advanced solid tumor such as melanoma, head and neck, liver or kidney cancer.

V gene TRBV5-6 combines with J gene TRBJ2-7; TRBD2 aligns across 7 bases. The germline gives CDR1 SGHDT, CDR2 YYEEEE. The length of the CDR3 is 14 residues. With 4 bases clipped from V and 2 bases from J, the junction kept 6 bases outside the gene matches. DNA for the CDR3: TGTGCCAGCAGCGTGGGACTACCACCCTACGAGCAGTACTTC. Its protein is CASSVGLPPYEQYF.

The rearrangement links TRBV4-3 to TRBJ1-3; possibly TRBD1 for D (6 bases). The CDR3 runs to 15 residues. V lost 4 bases and J lost 2, with 12 bases in between. Germline assignment: CDR1 LGHNA and CDR2 YSLEER. The CDR3 sequence: CASSRAGAAGNTIYF. The CDR3 coding sequence is TGCGCCAGCAGCCGGGCAGGGGCGGCTGGAAACACCATATATTTT.

The V gene is TRBV7-9, the J gene TRBJ1-5, with 7 bases matching TRBD1. The length of the CDR3 is 14 residues. V was pared by 5 bases and J by 3 bases, with 4 bases of the junction left unmatched. Germline V gene data show CDR1 as SEHNR and CDR2 as FQNEAQ (reference sequence). The CDR3 DNA is TGTGCCAGCAGCCCCAGGGGGAACAATCAGCCCCAGCATTTT. Amino acids: CASSPRGNNQPQHF.

The CDR3 DNA reads as TGTGCCAGCAGCCGGACTAGCGGGAGGGACAATGAGCAGTTCTTC. Its translation: CASSRTSGRDNEQFF. V gene TRBV7-9 combines with J gene TRBJ2-1; TRBD2 aligns across 15 bases. Germline V lookup: CDR1 SEHNR, CDR2 FQNEAQ (reference sequence). V trimming: 5 bases; J trimming: 5 bases; junction bases outside the gene matches: 1. The CDR3 runs 15 residues. The full variable domain, its missing parts supplied by reference TRBV7-9 and TRBJ2-1, is DTGVSQNPRHKITKRGQNVTFRCDPISEHNRLYWYRQTLGQGPEFLTYFQNEAQLEKSRLLSDRFSAERPKGSFSTLEIQRTEQGDSAMYLCASSRTSGRDNEQFFGPGTRLTVL.